These T cell receptor beta chains were read from a single sample in a study of breast tumors, draining lymph nodes, adjacent tissues. TCRdb redid the calling of the multiplex PCR reads with MiXCR, one entry per CDR3 protein. The table has over 20,000 distinct CDR3 sequences, 32% seen once; the top ten hold around 10%. The sample taken for sequencing was breast tumor tissue. The receptors stem from a female donor with breast cancer. Some clones in this sample may be carry-over from other donors' samples. The CDR3 runs from the conserved cysteine through the conserved F or W.

TRBV30	CAWSRPGQGIYGYTF
TRBV20-1	CSALQGSKNEQYF
TRBV4-1	CASSRLSGGTGELFF
TRBV5-5	CVSSPLTGSTIYF
TRBV5-8	CASRGTGTSGHNEQFF
TRBV20-1	CSAKTGGREQFF
TRBV20-1	CSARDYSSVHIQYF
TRBV28	CASSLGRVQGSDQPQHF
TRBV7-2	CASSLGRGLDYGYTF
TRBV5-1	CASSLRSTGNTEAFF
TRBV7-9	CASSLGGTGEKLFF
TRBV20-1	CSARGPGTGVHEQYF
TRBV20-1	CSARGLAGGSYNEQFF
TRBV2	CASGQGPSYEQYF
TRBV6-1	CASRHRGQETQYF
TRBV7-2	CASSLKATYEQYF
TRBV20-1	CSARKETQYF
TRBV20-1	CSAFSLSGGSYNEQFF
TRBV4-1	CASSQDYTGQPQHF
TRBV18	CASSRGTSGSGQETQYF
TRBV28	CASRSSTSGRVTGELFF
TRBV6-2/TRBV6-3	CASSRDWWYNEQFF
TRBV13	CASSLNGDNYGYTF
TRBV5-6	CASSLSGRAGDTQYF
TRBV28	CASSRSLLNTGELFF
TRBV4-3	CASCWGPNEQYF